A single sample is the source of the 10 T cell receptor beta chains below, sequenced in a study of CD4+ T cells in melanoma. Repertoires were generated with immunoSEQ multiplex PCR, while TCRdb's copy carries only in-frame clones and drops some. This table has some 14,000 clones, about 74% appearing once. Material: cells from a culture (not recorded whether cultured in vitro). The receptors here all came from a human donor with melanoma.

This chain connects TRBV30 to TRBJ2-7; 7 bases are a match to TRBD1. V gave up 4 bases and J gave up 4 bases; unmatched junction bases: 7. This CDR3 contains 13 residues. CDR1 is GTSNPN, CDR2 SVGIG, per germline (reference sequence). In nucleotides, the CDR3 is TGTGCCTGGAATGGACAGGTCGGATACGAGCAGTACTTC. This translates into CAWNGQVGYEQYF.

V usage is TRBV5-1 and J usage is TRBJ1-6; D ambiguous. There are 14 residues in the CDR3. Germline lookup yields CDR1 SGHRS and CDR2 YFSETQ. Trimming removed 3 bases at V and 7 bases at J, with 11 bases between. CDR3 nucleotide sequence: TGCGCCAGCAGCTCGGACGGGTCCAATTCACCCCTCCACTTT. Residues: CASSSDGSNSPLHF.

The chain carries TRBV30 and TRBJ2-3; 7 nucleotides line up with TRBD2. V shed 3 bases, J shed 2 bases, and the junction held 2 bases outside the gene matches. The CDR3 spans 13 residues. Germline V lookup: CDR1 GTSNPN, CDR2 SVGIG (reference sequence). CDR3 DNA sequence: TGTGCCTGGAGCCGGGGGGACACAGATACGCAGTATTTT. Its translation: CAWSRGDTDTQYF.

There are a few counts of this clone. The rearrangement uses TRBV10-3 and TRBJ2-3; perhaps TRBD1 as D (6 bases). This CDR3 is built from 15 residues. Germline CDR1 reads ENHRY; CDR2 reads SYGVKD. The germline V and J ends were trimmed by 2 bases and 8 bases, with 17 bases remaining between them. This CDR3 reads CAISEQGQLGGTQYF. The CDR3 coding sequence is TGTGCCATCAGTGAGCAGGGGCAACTCGGAGGTACGCAGTATTTT.

This chain links TRBV6-5 with TRBJ1-2; D ambiguous. The CDR3 spans 14 residues. Germline CDR1 and CDR2: MNHEY and SVGAGI. Trimming cost V 6 bases and J 4 bases, with 15 bases left between them. The CDR3 protein is CASRTTDGGYGYTF. The CDR3 region has the DNA TGTGCCAGCAGGACCACGGACGGTGGCTATGGCTACACCTTC.

This chain links TRBV4-1 with TRBJ2-1, with D possibly TRBD2 on 5 matching bases. The V end was cut by 5 bases, the J end by 9 bases, with 11 bases between. CDR3 length equals 12 residues. From germline, CDR1 is MGHRA and CDR2 YSYEKL. CDR3 DNA sequence: TGCGCCAGCAGCGAACTAGATTCTGAGCAGTTCTTC. It codes for CASSELDSEQFF.

This clone occurred a few times. V usage is TRBV7-6 and J usage is TRBJ2-3, with a weak D call TRBD1 (5 bases). This CDR3 has 15 amino acids. The germline CDR1 and CDR2 sequences are SGHVS and FNYEAQ. The V and J ends lost 1 base and 1 base respectively, with 9 bases between them. CDR3 region: CASSLGIRGTDTQYF. The CDR3 DNA reads TGTGCCAGCAGCTTAGGGATCAGGGGCACAGATACGCAGTATTTT.

The chain joins TRBV5-4 to TRBJ2-5; D is uncertain. The J call may be in error: the DNA end matches TRBJ2-7 better. Germline V gives CDR1 SGHNT, CDR2 YYREEE (reference sequence). The CDR3 totals 13 residues. CDR3: CASSLGVAYEQYF. The CDR3 nucleotides are TGTGCCAGCAGCTTGGGGGTCGCCTACGAGCAGTACTTC.

This clone was seen only a few times. This chain uses TRBV6-5 with TRBJ1-6; perhaps TRBD1 as D (6 bases). Per the germline V gene, CDR1 is MNHEY and CDR2 is SVGAGI. This CDR3 is built from 16 residues. The V gene lost 0 bases and the J gene lost 8 bases, with 14 bases spanning the gap. CDR3 in amino acids: CASSYSVYPGDSPLHF. The DNA of the CDR3 is TGTGCCAGCAGTTACTCGGTATATCCAGGGGATTCACCCCTCCACTTT.

The chain links TRBV19 to TRBJ2-3; no clear D gene. Germline V gives CDR1 LNHDA, CDR2 SQIVND (reference sequence). V lost 7 bases and J lost 2, with 13 bases in between. The CDR3 runs to 14 residues. The CDR3 spells CASKSRLDTDTQYF. The CDR3 DNA reads TGTGCCAGTAAGAGTCGACTGGACACAGATACGCAGTATTTT. Full variable domain (missing parts from reference TRBV19 and TRBJ2-3): DGGITQSPKYLFRKEGQNVTLSCEQNLNHDAMYWYRQDPGQGLRLIYYSQIVNDFQKGDIAEGYSVSREKKESFPLTVTSAQKNPTAFYLCASKSRLDTDTQYFGPGTRLTVL.